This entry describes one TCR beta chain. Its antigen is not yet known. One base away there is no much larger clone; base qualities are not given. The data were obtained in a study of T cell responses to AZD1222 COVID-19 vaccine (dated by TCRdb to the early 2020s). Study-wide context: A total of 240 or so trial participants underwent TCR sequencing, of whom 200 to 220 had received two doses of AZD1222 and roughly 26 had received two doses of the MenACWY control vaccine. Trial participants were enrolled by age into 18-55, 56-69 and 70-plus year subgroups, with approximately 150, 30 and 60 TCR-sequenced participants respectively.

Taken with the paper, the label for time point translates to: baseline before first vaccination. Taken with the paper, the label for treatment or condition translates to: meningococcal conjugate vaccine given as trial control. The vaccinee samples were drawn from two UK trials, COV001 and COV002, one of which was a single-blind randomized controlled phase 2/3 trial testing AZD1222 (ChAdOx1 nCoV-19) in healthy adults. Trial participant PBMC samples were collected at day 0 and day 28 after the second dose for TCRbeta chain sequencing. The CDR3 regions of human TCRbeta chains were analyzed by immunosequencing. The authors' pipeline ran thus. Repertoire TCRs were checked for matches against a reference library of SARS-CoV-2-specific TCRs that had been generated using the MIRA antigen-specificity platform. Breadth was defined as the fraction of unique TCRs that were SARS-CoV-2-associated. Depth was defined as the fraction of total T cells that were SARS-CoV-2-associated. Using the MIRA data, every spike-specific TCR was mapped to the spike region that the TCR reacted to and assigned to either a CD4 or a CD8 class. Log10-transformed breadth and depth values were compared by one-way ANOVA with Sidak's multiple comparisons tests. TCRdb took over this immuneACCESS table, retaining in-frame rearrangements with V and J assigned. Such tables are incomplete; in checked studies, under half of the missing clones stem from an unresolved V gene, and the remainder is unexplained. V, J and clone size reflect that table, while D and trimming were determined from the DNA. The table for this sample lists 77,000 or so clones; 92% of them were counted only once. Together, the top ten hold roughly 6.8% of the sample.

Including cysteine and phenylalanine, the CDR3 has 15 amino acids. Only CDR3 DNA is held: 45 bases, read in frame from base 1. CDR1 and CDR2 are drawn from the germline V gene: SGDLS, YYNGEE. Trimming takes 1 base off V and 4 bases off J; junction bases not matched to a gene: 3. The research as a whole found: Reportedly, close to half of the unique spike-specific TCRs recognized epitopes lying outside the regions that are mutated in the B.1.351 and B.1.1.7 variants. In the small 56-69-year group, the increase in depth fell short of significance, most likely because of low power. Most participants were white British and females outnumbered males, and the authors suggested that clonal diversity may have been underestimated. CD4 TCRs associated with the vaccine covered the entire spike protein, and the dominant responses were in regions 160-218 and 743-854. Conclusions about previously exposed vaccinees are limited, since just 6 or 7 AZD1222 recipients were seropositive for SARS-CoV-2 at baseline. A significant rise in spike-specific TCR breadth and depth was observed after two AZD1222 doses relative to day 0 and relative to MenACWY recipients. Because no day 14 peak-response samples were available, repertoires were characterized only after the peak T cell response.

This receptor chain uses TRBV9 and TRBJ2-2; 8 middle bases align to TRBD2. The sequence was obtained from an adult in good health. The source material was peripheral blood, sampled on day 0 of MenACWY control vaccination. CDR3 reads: CASSVRREGTGELFF. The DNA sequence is TGTGCCAGCAGCGTACGTCGGGAGGGCACCGGGGAGCTGTTTTTT.